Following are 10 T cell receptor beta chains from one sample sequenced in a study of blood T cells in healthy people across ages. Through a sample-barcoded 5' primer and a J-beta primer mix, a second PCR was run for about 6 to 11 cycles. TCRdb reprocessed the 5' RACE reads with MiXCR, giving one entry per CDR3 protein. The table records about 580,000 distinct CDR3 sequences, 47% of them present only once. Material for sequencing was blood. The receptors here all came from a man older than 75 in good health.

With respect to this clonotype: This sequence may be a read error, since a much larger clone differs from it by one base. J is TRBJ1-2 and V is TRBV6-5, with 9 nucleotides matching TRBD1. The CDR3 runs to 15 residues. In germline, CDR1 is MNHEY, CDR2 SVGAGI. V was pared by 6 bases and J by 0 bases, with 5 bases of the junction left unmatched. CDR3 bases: TGTGCCAGCAGCCCAACAGGGGGCTCTAACTATGGCTACACCTTC. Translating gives CASSPTGGSNYGYTF.

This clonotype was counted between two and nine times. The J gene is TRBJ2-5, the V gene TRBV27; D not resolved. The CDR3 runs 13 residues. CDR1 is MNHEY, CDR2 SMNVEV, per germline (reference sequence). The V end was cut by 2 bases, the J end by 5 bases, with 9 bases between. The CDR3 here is CASSLISGETQYF. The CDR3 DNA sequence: TGTGCCAGCAGTTTAATATCTGGGGAGACCCAGTACTTC.

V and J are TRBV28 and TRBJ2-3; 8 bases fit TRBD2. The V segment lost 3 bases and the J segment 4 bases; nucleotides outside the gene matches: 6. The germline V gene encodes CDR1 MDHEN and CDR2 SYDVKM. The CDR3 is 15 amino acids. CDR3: CASSFLSGDADTQYF. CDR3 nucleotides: TGTGCCAGCAGTTTTCTTAGCGGGGACGCAGATACGCAGTATTTT.

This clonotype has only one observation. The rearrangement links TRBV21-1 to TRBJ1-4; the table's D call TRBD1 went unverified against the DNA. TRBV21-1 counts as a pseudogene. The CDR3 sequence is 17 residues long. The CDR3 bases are TGTGCCAGCAGCAAGGCTCACCGGGACCCCGGTTATGTAAAACTGTTTTTT. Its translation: CASSKAHRDPGYVKLFF.

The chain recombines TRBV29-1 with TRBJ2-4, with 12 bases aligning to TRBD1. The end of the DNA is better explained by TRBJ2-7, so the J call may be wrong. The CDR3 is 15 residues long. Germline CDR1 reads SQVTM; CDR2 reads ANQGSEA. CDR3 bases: TGCAGCGTTGAAGGGGGGACAGGGGGCGTCTACGAGCAGTACTTC. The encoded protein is CSVEGGTGGVYEQYF.

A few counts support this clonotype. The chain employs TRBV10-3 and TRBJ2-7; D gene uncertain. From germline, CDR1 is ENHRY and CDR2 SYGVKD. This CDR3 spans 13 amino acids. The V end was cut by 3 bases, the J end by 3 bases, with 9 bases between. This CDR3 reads CAISDRMIYEQYF. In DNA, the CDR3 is TGTGCCATCAGTGACAGGATGATCTACGAGCAGTACTTC.

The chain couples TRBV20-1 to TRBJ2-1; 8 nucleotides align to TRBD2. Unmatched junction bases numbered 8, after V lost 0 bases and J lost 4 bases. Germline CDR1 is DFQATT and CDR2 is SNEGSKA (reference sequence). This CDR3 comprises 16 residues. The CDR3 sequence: CSARDPLTSAYNEQFF. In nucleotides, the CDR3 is TGCAGTGCTAGAGATCCCCTGACTAGCGCTTACAATGAGCAGTTCTTC.

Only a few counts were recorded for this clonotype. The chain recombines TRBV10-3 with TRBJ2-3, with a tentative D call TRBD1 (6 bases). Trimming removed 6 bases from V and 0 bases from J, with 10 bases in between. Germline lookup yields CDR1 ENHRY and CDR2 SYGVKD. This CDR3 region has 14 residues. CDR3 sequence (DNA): TGTGCCATCAGGACAGGACCTAGCACAGATACGCAGTATTTT. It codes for CAIRTGPSTDTQYF.

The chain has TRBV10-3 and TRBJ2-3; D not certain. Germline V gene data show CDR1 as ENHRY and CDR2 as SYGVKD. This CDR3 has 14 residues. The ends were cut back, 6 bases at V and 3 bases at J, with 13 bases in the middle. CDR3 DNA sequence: TGTGCCATCAGGCAGGCGGCCGGTACAGATACGCAGTATTTT. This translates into CAIRQAAGTDTQYF.

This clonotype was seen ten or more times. The CDR3 protein is CASSYAQFQETQYF. The CDR3 DNA follows: TGTGCCAGCAGTTACGCGCAGTTCCAAGAGACCCAGTACTTC. The V gene is TRBV6-5, the J gene TRBJ2-5; D call uncertain. Deletions cut 2 bases from V and 1 base from J, with 8 bases between. From germline, CDR1 is MNHEY and CDR2 SVGAGI. The CDR3 has 14 residues.